Given below is one TCR beta chain in context. Grouping used clinical history reported by participants in a survey and questionnaire. The sample belongs to a study of blood T cell repertoires in COVID-19. On the study more broadly: COVID-19 samples collected from the United States, Italy and Spain covered acute and convalescent phases. PBMCs, B-cell-depleted T cells, or T cells provided the cDNA or gDNA that made up the material.

Authors' processing steps: Amplification of reference gene primers was used by the study to estimate nucleated cell counts. Method: immunoSEQ multiplex PCR; TCRdb's copy keeps in-frame clones and lacks some. D and trimming were read from the DNA, whereas the V and J calls and clone size are those reported in that table. The sample contains under 250,000 clones, around 87% of which appear only once. The trim removed 6 bases at V and 6 bases at J, leaving 10 bases unmatched. Germline V gives CDR1 SNHLY, CDR2 FYNNEI. There are 15 residues in the CDR3. Sequencing input: PBMCs or T cells enriched from blood (not recorded which). The chain couples TRBV2 to TRBJ1-5, with 8 bases matching TRBD1. The sequence came from a woman in her late teens or twenties in a cohort exposed to, infected with or recovered from COVID-19 (not recorded which). DNA of the CDR3: TGTGCCAGCAGCCCACAGGGGGTAGGGTCTCAGCCCCAGCATTTT. This encodes CASSPQGVGSQPQHF.